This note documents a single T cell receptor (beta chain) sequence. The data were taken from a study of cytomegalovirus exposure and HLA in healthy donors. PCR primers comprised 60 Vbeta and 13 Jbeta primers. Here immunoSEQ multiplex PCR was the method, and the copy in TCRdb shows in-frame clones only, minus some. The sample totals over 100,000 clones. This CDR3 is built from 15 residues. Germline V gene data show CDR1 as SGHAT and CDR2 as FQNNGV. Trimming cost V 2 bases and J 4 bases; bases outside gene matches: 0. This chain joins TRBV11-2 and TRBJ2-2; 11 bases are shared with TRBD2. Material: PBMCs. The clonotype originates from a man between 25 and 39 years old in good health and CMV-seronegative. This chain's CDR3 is CASSLLAGGTGELFF. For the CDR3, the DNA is TGTGCCAGCAGCTTACTAGCGGGGGGCACCGGGGAGCTGTTTTTT. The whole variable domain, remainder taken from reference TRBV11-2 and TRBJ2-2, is EAGVAQSPRYKIIEKRQSVAFWCNPISGHATLYWYQQILGQGPKLLIQFQNNGVVDDSQLPKDRFSAERLKGVDSTLKIQPAKLEDSAVYLCASSLLAGGTGELFFGEGSRLTVL.